These 3 T cell receptor beta chains came from one sample sequenced in a study of brain metastases from non-small cell lung cancer. Libraries were prepared by immunoSEQ multiplex PCR; TCRdb keeps only in-frame clonotypes and omits some of them. The data show approximately 2,000 clones, with 85% seen just once and roughly a tenth held by the top ten. Sequenced input: tumor-adjacent normal tissue. Receptors were obtained from a donor aged 40 or over with non-small cell lung cancer.

V gene TRBV7-2 combines with J gene TRBJ2-7; a possible D gene is TRBD1 (5 bases). The CDR3 is made up of 13 amino acids. Germline V gene sequence: CDR1 SGHTA, CDR2 FQGNSA. V gave up 1 base and J gave up 2 bases, with 6 bases separating them. CDR3 protein: CASSLGGPYEQYF. Written as DNA, the CDR3 is TGTGCCAGCAGCTTAGGGGGCCCCTACGAGCAGTACTTC.

The chain joins TRBV10-3 to TRBJ2-5; possibly TRBD1 for D (5 bases). Trimming pared 6 bases from V and 5 bases from J, leaving 16 bases between. CDR1 and CDR2 from the germline V gene are ENHRY and SYGVKD. The CDR3 extends over 14 amino acids. In DNA form, the CDR3 reads TGTGCCATCAGAAAGGGAAGGGGAAGGGAGACCCAGTACTTC. Translated, it gives CAIRKGRGRETQYF.

The DNA for the CDR3 is TGTGCCAGCAGCTGGTCCGACCGGGAGTACACCTTC. The encoded protein is CASSWSDREYTF. V is TRBV5-6 and J is TRBJ1-2; D gene unclear. CDR3 length equals 12 residues. The germline gives CDR1 SGHDT, CDR2 YYEEEE. Between the trimmed V and J ends, which lost 3 bases and 11 bases, there was a span of 14 bases.